The 31 T cell receptor beta chains below all came from one sample that was sequenced in a study of shared T cell receptors in the human thymus. TCRdb's copy holds only in-frame clones and misses some; the assay was immunoSEQ multiplex PCR. The sample has just under 550,000 clones; approximately 80% are singletons. These data are also associated with another study on human thymus T cells.

Sequences were obtained from thymocytes. The source is a boy younger than two with a congenital heart defect.

The V and J genes are TRBV30 and TRBJ1-1; D unclear. V was shortened by 4 bases and J by 4 bases, with 13 bases between the two germline ends. Per the germline V gene, CDR1 is GTSNPN and CDR2 is SVGIG (reference sequence). The length of the CDR3 is 13 residues. CDR3 loop: CAWIAEAGTEAFF. The CDR3 region has the DNA TGTGCCTGGATCGCAGAGGCGGGCACTGAAGCTTTCTTT. The full variable domain, in which reference TRBV30 and TRBJ1-1 provide the parts outside the CDR3, is SQTIHQWPATLVQPVGSPLSLECTVEGTSNPNLYWYRQAAGRGLQLLFYSVGIGQISSEVPQNLSASRPQDRQFILSSKKLLLSDSGFYLCAWIAEAGTEAFFGQGTRLTVV.

This sequence joins TRBV14 and TRBJ2-1, with 11 nucleotides matching TRBD2. Germline CDR1 and CDR2: SGHDN and FVKESK. Germline trimming cut 4 bases from V and 0 bases from J; bases unmatched to any gene: 8. The length of the CDR3 is 18 residues. The CDR3 region is CASSLLAGGYSSYNEQFF. The CDR3 DNA reads TGTGCCAGCAGCCTCTTAGCGGGAGGGTACAGCTCCTACAATGAGCAGTTCTTC.

Concerning this clone itself: An end of the junction does not agree with germline; a read error may underlie this. This chain links TRBV20-1 with TRBJ1-1, with D possibly matching TRBD1 (5 bases). CDR3 size: 10 residues. The germline CDR1 and CDR2 sequences are DFQATT and SNEGSKA (reference sequence). CDR3 coding DNA: TGCAGTGCTAGAAATGGGAGGGGTGGGTTT. It yields the protein CSARNGRGGF.

The chain couples TRBV9 to TRBJ2-2; 9 positions match TRBD2. The CDR3 consists of 15 residues. CDR1 SGDLS and CDR2 YYNGEE come from the germline V gene. The junction had 5 bases not matched to a gene; V was cut back by 2 bases and J by 6 bases. DNA of the CDR3: TGTGCCAGCAGCGTTAGCGGGAGATCCCCCGGGGAGCTGTTTTTT. This sequence encodes CASSVSGRSPGELFF.

The genes are TRBV6-9 and TRBJ2-7, with TRBD2 identical over 10 bases. Trimming at V came to 0 bases and at J to 7 bases, leaving 9 bases not matched to a gene. Germline V gene lookup returns CDR1 MNHGY and CDR2 SVAAGI. The CDR3 contains 16 residues. CDR3 nucleotide sequence: TGTGCCAGCAGTTATTCTTCCCCTAGCGGGAGTCTGGAGCAGTACTTC. It specifies CASSYSSPSGSLEQYF.

For the CDR3, the DNA is TGTGCCAGTAGCGCCGGGACAGGGGTCAATCAGCCCCAGCATTTT. Protein sequence: CASSAGTGVNQPQHF. The chain employs TRBV19 and TRBJ1-5; 10 positions match TRBD1. Looked up from germline, CDR1 is LNHDA and CDR2 is SQIVND (reference sequence). The ends lost 6 bases at V and 3 bases at J; junction bases unmatched: 5. The CDR3 loop spans 15 amino acids.

This chain connects TRBV27 to TRBJ1-2, with D possibly TRBD1 on 6 matching bases. CDR1 is MNHEY and CDR2 is SMNVEV in the germline V gene (reference sequence). The length of the CDR3 is 15 residues. V shed 2 bases and J shed 4 bases, with 14 bases lying between them. The CDR3 DNA reads as TGTGCCAGCAGTTTACGGGGCTCAGGGGCCTATGGCTACACCTTC. It yields the protein CASSLRGSGAYGYTF.

This clone has just a few counts. The gene calls are TRBV7-2 and TRBJ2-3, with a tentative D call TRBD2 (5 bases). V was shortened by 0 bases and J by 3 bases, with 13 bases between the two germline ends. The CDR3 is 16 residues long. CDR1 is SGHTA and CDR2 is FQGNSA in the germline V gene. The CDR3 region has the DNA TGTGCCAGCAGCTTAGCTTACGGACTCCTTACAGATACGCAGTATTTT. It is translated as CASSLAYGLLTDTQYF.

The chain is built from TRBV19 and TRBJ2-3; possible D gene TRBD2, 5 bases. The CDR3 runs 14 residues. The V gene's germline CDR1 is LNHDA and CDR2 SQIVND (reference sequence). Trimming cost V 7 bases and J 2 bases, with 13 bases left between them. CDR3 nucleotide sequence: TGTGCCAGTAAAGGACTCCCTAACACAGATACGCAGTATTTT. Translating gives CASKGLPNTDTQYF.

This clone was seen more than once but under ten times. The chain couples TRBV5-1 to TRBJ2-6; TRBD1 aligns across 7 bases. Per germline, CDR1 SGHRS and CDR2 YFSETQ. Trimming cost V 4 bases and J 2 bases; bases outside gene matches: 6. The CDR3 consists of 16 residues. CDR3 loop: CASSPDRGPGANVLTF. The CDR3 DNA sequence: TGCGCCAGCAGCCCAGATAGGGGGCCTGGGGCCAACGTCCTGACTTTC.

The chain recombines TRBV10-3 with TRBJ2-1, with 9 bases that match TRBD2. This CDR3 comprises 19 residues. Per germline, CDR1 ENHRY and CDR2 SYGVKD. Trimming at V came to 0 bases and at J to 5 bases, leaving 14 bases not matched to a gene. DNA for the CDR3: TGTGCCATCAGTGAGTCTTCCCTAGCGGGAAGTGAGTCCAACAATGAGCAGTTCTTC. It specifies CAISESSLAGSESNNEQFF.

There are a few counts of this clone. The rearrangement links TRBV10-3 to TRBJ2-7; 7 bases map to TRBD2. CDR3 size: 18 residues. Germline lookup yields CDR1 ENHRY and CDR2 SYGVKD. The J segment lost 2 bases and the V segment lost 9 bases, leaving 22 bases of the junction unmatched. The CDR3, as DNA: TGTGCCATTAGTAGGCGGGAACGTGGGGGGGGAAGCGCCTACGAGCAGTACTTC. Protein: CAISRRERGGGSAYEQYF.

The chain joins TRBV4-2 to TRBJ1-4, with 9 bases matching TRBD1. Germline lookup yields CDR1 LGHNA and CDR2 YNFKEQ. V trimming: 8 bases; J trimming: 7 bases; junction bases outside the gene matches: 5. The CDR3 has 13 residues. CDR3 DNA sequence: TGTGCCAGCCGGGACAGGGAAGGTGAAAAACTGTTTTTT. Encoded protein: CASRDREGEKLFF.

This chain uses TRBV4-1 with TRBJ2-6; 10 positions agree with TRBD2. The CDR3 loop spans 17 amino acids. Germline values: CDR1 MGHRA, CDR2 YSYEKL. V gave up 5 bases and J gave up 2 bases; unmatched junction bases: 6. CDR3: CASSGASGSPGANVLTF. In DNA form, the CDR3 reads TGCGCCAGCAGCGGAGCTAGCGGGAGCCCTGGGGCCAACGTCCTGACTTTC.

Only a few counts were recorded for this clone. V is TRBV2 and J is TRBJ1-3; unclear D gene. This CDR3 comprises 13 residues. Per the germline V gene, CDR1 is SNHLY and CDR2 is FYNNEI. V shed 7 bases and J shed 0 bases, with 7 bases lying between them. DNA for the CDR3: TGTGCCAGCAATCAGGACTCTGGAAACACCATATATTTT. It codes for CASNQDSGNTIYF.

CDR3 region: CAGVSGGPLSSYEQYF. The CDR3 nucleotides read TGTGCCGGGGTTTCGGGAGGGCCTTTAAGCTCCTACGAGCAGTACTTC. The chain carries TRBV30 and TRBJ2-7; 8 nucleotides align to TRBD2. This CDR3 spans 16 amino acids. Germline V CDR1 and CDR2: GTSNPN, SVGIG (reference sequence). V gave up 8 bases and J gave up 0 bases; unmatched junction bases: 15.

The V call is TRBV5-6, the J call TRBJ2-7; 9 bases line up with TRBD2. Losses at the gene ends were 4 bases for V and 0 bases for J; bases not matched to a gene: 8. The CDR3 has 16 residues. In germline, CDR1 is SGHDT, CDR2 YYEEEE. Here the CDR3 reads CASSRLLAGHSYEQYF. Written as DNA, the CDR3 is TGTGCCAGCAGCCGATTACTAGCGGGCCACTCCTACGAGCAGTACTTC.

The chain uses TRBV7-8 and TRBJ2-7; 9 nucleotides align to TRBD2. The CDR3 has 19 residues. Trimming cost V 0 bases and J 4 bases; bases outside gene matches: 16. The V gene's germline CDR1 is SGHVS and CDR2 FQNEAQ. CDR3 DNA: TGTGCCAGCAGCTTAGCCTTGCCTAACCCGCGGGAGGGCCTATACGAGCAGTACTTC. It codes for CASSLALPNPREGLYEQYF.

This clone was detected a few times. This rearrangement joins TRBV19 to TRBJ2-3; 9 positions agree with TRBD2. Per the germline V gene, CDR1 is LNHDA and CDR2 is SQIVND (reference sequence). This CDR3 is built from 16 residues. V shed 7 bases and J 0 bases; nucleotides not matched to a gene: 8. CDR3 protein: CASKGLAGMSTDTQYF. Here the CDR3 DNA reads TGTGCCAGTAAGGGCCTAGCGGGAATGAGCACAGATACGCAGTATTTT.

V is TRBV10-2 and J is TRBJ2-3, with TRBD2 matching over 11 bases. In germline, CDR1 is WSHSY, CDR2 SAAADI. V was clipped by 6 bases and J by 2 bases; unmatched bases: 4. CDR3 length: 15 amino acids. DNA of the CDR3: TGCGCCAGCAGGGGGACTAGCGGACTCACAGATACGCAGTATTTT. It yields the protein CASRGTSGLTDTQYF.

J is TRBJ2-7 and V is TRBV7-9, with 7 bases matching TRBD1. Trimming at V came to 5 bases and at J to 5 bases, leaving 15 bases not matched to a gene. This CDR3 is built from 16 residues. Germline loops: CDR1 SEHNR, CDR2 FQNEAQ (reference sequence). CDR3 sequence reads: CASSPTTGQVIHEQYF. CDR3 coding DNA: TGTGCCAGCAGCCCTACCACCGGACAGGTTATCCACGAGCAGTACTTC.

This CDR3 reads CASSLEGDSTYEQYF. In DNA form, the CDR3 reads TGTGCCAGCAGCCTCGAGGGGGACAGTACCTACGAGCAGTACTTC. This chain connects TRBV4-2 to TRBJ2-7, with 7 bases identical to TRBD1. V trimming: 4 bases; J trimming: 2 bases; junction bases outside the gene matches: 8. Germline CDR1 reads LGHNA; CDR2 reads YNFKEQ. This CDR3 comprises 15 residues.

This sequence joins TRBV6-5 and TRBJ1-4; 8 positions agree with TRBD1. The J segment lost 7 bases and the V segment lost 6 bases, leaving 10 bases of the junction unmatched. Germline V CDR1 and CDR2: MNHEY, SVGAGI. The CDR3 contains 15 residues. Written as DNA, the CDR3 is TGTGCCAGCAGCTCGGACAGGGTCAGAGGTGAAAAACTGTTTTTT. The encoded protein is CASSSDRVRGEKLFF.

The chain joins TRBV4-1 to TRBJ1-3; a possible D gene is TRBD1 (5 bases). Per germline, CDR1 MGHRA and CDR2 YSYEKL. The CDR3 covers 16 residues. Trimming stripped 1 base from V and 4 bases from J, with 14 bases between. CDR3 sequence: CASSQVEEGKGNTIYF. CDR3 nucleotides: TGCGCCAGCAGCCAAGTAGAGGAGGGGAAAGGAAACACCATATATTTT.

This rearrangement joins TRBV15 to TRBJ1-1, with a weak D call TRBD1 (6 bases). The V gene lost 0 bases and the J gene lost 1 base, with 15 bases spanning the gap. Per the germline V gene, CDR1 is LNHNV and CDR2 is YYDKDF (reference sequence). This CDR3 is 17 amino acids long. CDR3 sequence (DNA): TGTGCCACCAGCAGAGATGGCAGGGGCTCACAGAACACTGAAGCTTTCTTT. This sequence encodes CATSRDGRGSQNTEAFF.

This sequence joins TRBV30 and TRBJ1-2, with TRBD1 identical over 8 bases. CDR1 is GTSNPN and CDR2 is SVGIG in the germline V gene (reference sequence). V shed 3 bases and J 8 bases; nucleotides not matched to a gene: 26. This CDR3 region has 19 residues. CDR3 in amino acids: CAWSSRGNRETGVESGYTF. The CDR3 bases are TGTGCCTGGAGCTCCCGGGGTAACCGCGAGACAGGGGTTGAGTCGGGCTACACCTTC.

The gene calls are TRBV15 and TRBJ1-4, with unresolved D. CDR3 length: 11 amino acids. V was cut by 6 bases and J by 8 bases, with 7 bases left in between. From germline, CDR1 is LNHNV and CDR2 YYDKDF (reference sequence). In nucleotides, the CDR3 is TGTGCCACCAGGGGGAGGGAAAAACTGTTTTTT. As protein: CATRGREKLFF. Together with reference TRBV15 and TRBJ1-4, the CDR3 gives the full variable domain: DAMVIQNPRYQVTQFGKPVTLSCSQTLNHNVMYWYQQKSSQAPKLLFHYYDKDFNNEADTPDNFQSRRPNTSFCFLDIRSPGLGDTAMYLCATRGREKLFFGSGTQLSVL.

The chain links TRBV7-2 to TRBJ1-1; 9 nucleotides align to TRBD1. The CDR3 is 15 amino acids. CDR1 is SGHTA and CDR2 is FQGNSA in the germline V gene. After removal of 1 base from V and 3 bases from J, the junction contained 3 bases not matched to a gene. CDR3 sequence: CASSLGDRVDTEAFF. Here the CDR3 DNA reads TGTGCCAGCAGCTTAGGGGACAGGGTGGACACTGAAGCTTTCTTT. The variable domain in full, completed from reference TRBV7-2 and TRBJ1-1, reads GAGVSQSPSNKVTEKGKDVELRCDPISGHTALYWYRQSLGQGLEFLIYFQGNSAPDKSGLPSDRFSAERTGGSVSTLTIQRTQQEDSAVYLCASSLGDRVDTEAFFGQGTRLTVV.

The chain links TRBV27 to TRBJ1-5, with 10 bases identical to TRBD1. The germline CDR1 and CDR2 sequences are MNHEY and SMNVEV (reference sequence). CDR3 length: 17 amino acids. V dropped 5 bases and J dropped 5; count of bases not matched to a gene: 12. The CDR3 DNA reads as TGTGCCAGCAGTCCTACCGACAGGGGGCGGTTTGATCAGCCCCAGCATTTT. This codes for CASSPTDRGRFDQPQHF.

This chain joins TRBV6-1 and TRBJ2-5; no firm D call. CDR3 length equals 16 residues. The ends were cut back, 2 bases at V and 1 base at J, with 14 bases in the middle. Looked up from germline, CDR1 is MNHNS and CDR2 is SASEGT. CDR3 region: CASSEPVDTIQETQYF. CDR3 DNA: TGTGCCAGCAGTGAACCCGTCGACACCATCCAAGAGACCCAGTACTTC.

The chain employs TRBV20-1 and TRBJ2-1, with D unclear. Trimming took off 4 bases at V and 8 bases at J, with 9 bases between the two ends. CDR1 DFQATT and CDR2 SNEGSKA come from the germline V gene (reference sequence). CDR3 length equals 11 residues. The CDR3 region is CSAKLSDEQFF. Here the CDR3 DNA reads TGCAGTGCTAAACTTTCCGATGAGCAGTTCTTC.